Below, 20 T cell receptor beta chains from the same sample are listed, as sequenced in a study of T cell responses to AZD1222 COVID-19 vaccine. Assay used: immunoSEQ multiplex PCR; TCRdb lists only in-frame clones, some missing. The table has under 200,000 clones, about 92% seen once. Specimen: peripheral blood, collected on day 0 of AZD1222 vaccination. These receptors all come from an adult in good health.

The V and J genes are TRBV5-1 and TRBJ2-5; 12 positions match TRBD2. The germline gives CDR1 SGHRS, CDR2 YFSETQ. This CDR3 region has 16 residues. Trimming cost V 5 bases and J 2 bases; bases outside gene matches: 7. CDR3 nucleotides: TGCGCCAGCAGACCGGGACTAGCGGGCCAACAAGAGACCCAGTACTTC. Encoded protein: CASRPGLAGQQETQYF.

This chain links TRBV12-3 or TRBV12-4 with TRBJ1-2; D not certain. Trimming took 1 base from V and 3 from J, leaving 6 bases between them. CDR3 size: 13 residues. In DNA, the CDR3 is TGTGCCAGCAGTTTAGTAGCAGACTATGGCTACACCTTC. Its protein product is CASSLVADYGYTF.

Written as DNA, the CDR3 is TGTGCCAGTAGTATTTCTGGATTAAACACTGAAGCTTTCTTT. It yields the protein CASSISGLNTEAFF. The chain has TRBV19 and TRBJ1-1, with D unresolved. Germline CDR1 reads LNHDA; CDR2 reads SQIVND (reference sequence). V lost 3 bases and J 2 bases, leaving 10 bases between the germline ends. This CDR3 region has 14 residues.

The chain combines TRBV7-9 with TRBJ1-2, with D unresolved. Trimming shortened V by 5 bases and J by 2 bases, and 6 bases separated the two germline ends. In germline, CDR1 is SEHNR, CDR2 FQNEAQ (reference sequence). The CDR3 spans 12 residues. The CDR3 protein is CASSQGNYGYTF. In DNA form, the CDR3 reads TGTGCCAGCAGCCAAGGAAACTATGGCTACACCTTC.

The chain has TRBV9 and TRBJ1-6; the D is unclear. The CDR3 runs 13 residues. Germline V gene sequence: CDR1 SGDLS, CDR2 YYNGEE. V was pared by 0 bases and J by 8 bases, with 6 bases between. The CDR3: CASSVGSDSPLHF. DNA of the CDR3: TGTGCCAGCAGCGTAGGAAGTGATTCACCCCTCCACTTT.

The CDR3: CASSIDGRSREKLFF. The CDR3 DNA reads as TGTGCCAGCAGCATTGACGGGAGGTCGAGAGAAAAACTGTTTTTT. The chain joins TRBV5-4 to TRBJ1-4; D is unclear. The CDR3 sequence is 15 residues long. Per the germline V gene, CDR1 is SGHNT and CDR2 is YYREEE (reference sequence). Trimming pared 4 bases from V and 8 bases from J, leaving 18 bases between. The entire variable domain, with the rest obtained from reference TRBV5-4 and TRBJ1-4, is as follows: ETGVTQSPTHLIKTRGQQVTLRCSSQSGHNTVSWYQQALGQGPQFIFQYYREEENGRGNFPPRFSGLQFPNYSSELNVNALELDDSALYLCASSIDGRSREKLFFGSGTQLSVL.

The chain combines TRBV11-3 with TRBJ2-7; D gene unclear. This CDR3 region has 14 residues. CDR1 SGHNT and CDR2 YENEEA come from the germline V gene. Trimming took 9 bases from V and 0 from J, leaving 15 bases between them. CDR3 loop: CARIGQLISYEQYF. Here the CDR3 DNA reads TGTGCCAGGATCGGTCAGCTCATCTCCTACGAGCAGTACTTC.

The chain uses TRBV19 and TRBJ2-1, with 11 bases aligning to TRBD2. This CDR3 region has 17 residues. From germline, CDR1 is LNHDA and CDR2 SQIVND (reference sequence). V shed 0 bases and J 7 bases; nucleotides not matched to a gene: 8. As DNA, the CDR3 is TGTGCCAGTAGTATAGATCTTAGCGGGGGGGCCCGGAATGAGCAGTTCTTC. This encodes CASSIDLSGGARNEQFF.

V gene TRBV7-2 combines with J gene TRBJ2-5; 7 positions match TRBD2. The CDR3 covers 15 residues. With V trimmed by 1 base and J by 4 bases, 6 bases remained unmatched. Per germline, CDR1 SGHTA and CDR2 FQGNSA. The CDR3 sequence is CASSLVSTSAETQYF. CDR3 nucleotides: TGTGCCAGCAGCTTAGTGAGCACTAGCGCAGAGACCCAGTACTTC.

The chain carries TRBV2 and TRBJ1-2; perhaps TRBD1 as D (5 bases). The CDR3 is made up of 13 amino acids. CDR1 and CDR2 from the germline V gene are SNHLY and FYNNEI. V was cut by 7 bases and J by 4 bases, with 13 bases left in between. In DNA form, the CDR3 reads TGTGCCAGCACCCAGGGACTATCCTATGGCTACACCTTC. This codes for CASTQGLSYGYTF.

The J gene is TRBJ1-4, the V gene TRBV3-1 (or the pseudogene TRBV3-2); D is ambiguous. V dropped 0 bases and J dropped 8 bases, with 7 bases sitting between them. CDR1 and CDR2 from the germline V gene are LGHDT and YNNKEL (reference sequence). The CDR3 extends over 13 amino acids. The CDR3 region is CASSQESREKLFF. The CDR3, as DNA: TGTGCCAGCAGCCAAGAATCGAGAGAAAAACTGTTTTTT.

V usage is TRBV5-1 and J usage is TRBJ2-5, with 7 bases identical to TRBD1. This CDR3 spans 15 amino acids. V was clipped by 0 bases and J by 2 bases; unmatched bases: 4. Germline V lookup: CDR1 SGHRS, CDR2 YFSETQ. The CDR3 region is CASSLGGQAQETQYF. CDR3 bases: TGCGCCAGCAGCTTGGGAGGACAGGCGCAAGAGACCCAGTACTTC.

V gene TRBV12-3 or TRBV12-4 combines with J gene TRBJ2-7, with a tentative D call TRBD2 (5 bases). This CDR3 contains 12 residues. Between the trimmed V and J ends, which lost 8 bases and 2 bases, there was a span of 10 bases. CDR3 DNA sequence: TGTGCCAGCCGGCTAGCAGCCTACGAGCAGTACTTC. It encodes CASRLAAYEQYF.

V gene TRBV27 combines with J gene TRBJ2-1, with TRBD1 matching 11 bases. Germline lookup yields CDR1 MNHEY and CDR2 SMNVEV (reference sequence). There are 15 residues in the CDR3. Losses at the gene ends were 6 bases for V and 4 bases for J; bases not matched to a gene: 5. DNA of the CDR3: TGTGCCAGCAGCACCGGGACAGGGGGATACAATGAGCAGTTCTTC. It codes for CASSTGTGGYNEQFF.

The chain is built from TRBV27 and TRBJ1-2, with 10 bases lining up with TRBD1. Germline V gene data show CDR1 as MNHEY and CDR2 as SMNVEV (reference sequence). The CDR3 is 13 residues long. V dropped 5 bases and J dropped 7; count of bases not matched to a gene: 4. CDR3 nucleotides: TGTGCCAGCAGTCCGACAGGGGGCGTTGGCTACACCTTC. This sequence encodes CASSPTGGVGYTF.

This chain joins TRBV2 and TRBJ2-3; 12 bases align to TRBD2. Germline CDR1 is SNHLY and CDR2 is FYNNEI. After removal of 10 bases from V and 0 bases from J, the junction contained 11 bases not matched to a gene. The CDR3 is 17 residues long. The CDR3 DNA is TGTGCCACCACAGCACTAGCGGGGGGTGGAAGCACAGATACGCAGTATTTT. The encoded protein is CATTALAGGGSTDTQYF.

The chain is built from TRBV4-1 and TRBJ1-2, with D unclear. There are 15 residues in the CDR3. In germline, CDR1 is MGHRA, CDR2 YSYEKL. Trimming removed 1 base at V and 8 bases at J, with 17 bases between. CDR3 in DNA: TGCGCCAGCAGCCAAGGTCACGGAGGTGCTTCCGGCTACACCTTC. This gives the protein CASSQGHGGASGYTF.

The V call is TRBV2, the J call TRBJ2-5, with 9 bases matching TRBD2. The CDR3 sequence is 15 residues long. V dropped 4 bases and J dropped 0; count of bases not matched to a gene: 3. CDR1 and CDR2 (germline): SNHLY, FYNNEI. CDR3 sequence (DNA): TGTGCCAGCAGTGCCGTAGCGGGGGACCAAGAGACCCAGTACTTC. Residues: CASSAVAGDQETQYF.

The chain employs TRBV5-8 and TRBJ1-2, with D maybe TRBD1 (6 bases). The CDR3 is 13 amino acids. Trimming removed 8 bases at V and 8 bases at J, with 19 bases between. The germline V gene has CDR1 SGHTS and CDR2 YDEGEE. The CDR3 sequence: CASEDRRFYGYTF. CDR3 coding DNA: TGTGCCAGTGAAGACAGGAGGTTCTACGGCTACACCTTC. The full variable domain, its missing parts supplied by reference TRBV5-8 and TRBJ1-2, is EAGVTQSPTHLIKTRGQQATLRCSPISGHTSVYWYQQALGLGLQFLLWYDEGEERNRGNFPPRFSGRQFPNYSSELNVNALELEDSALYLCASEDRRFYGYTFGSGTRLTVV.

This clone occurred once. J is TRBJ2-6 and V is TRBV5-8, with 9 bases lining up with TRBD1. Per the germline V gene, CDR1 is SGHTS and CDR2 is YDEGEE. Trimming took 8 bases from V and 2 from J; bases not matched to a gene: 5. CDR3 size: 15 residues. The CDR3 bases are TGTGCCAGTGACAGGGGGAAGCCTGGGGCCAACGTCCTGACTTTC. This codes for CASDRGKPGANVLTF.